The T cell receptor (beta chain) under discussion was sequenced for a study of siplizumab effects on memory and regulatory T cells. Study-level findings and limits: Most proliferating CD4+ or CD8+ clones, roughly 75-95%, had no naive or memory assignment. Proof of suppressive function in proliferating Tregs from siplizumab cultures was not established.

For every sample, 100,000 or so TCR templates were assayed. Using immunoSEQ multiplex PCR, the repertoire was profiled, and TCRdb retains in-frame clones only, with some absent. This table has approximately 100,000 clones, over 90% appearing once. This clone appeared a few times. Its antigen remains unknown. The ends were cut back, 5 bases at V and 0 bases at J, with 11 bases in the middle. The CDR3 spans 15 residues. CDR1 and CDR2 (germline): MNHEY, SMNVEV (reference sequence). This sequence joins TRBV27 and TRBJ1-5; D is unclear. The sequence came from a human donor in good health. The sample was Tregs sorted from blood. CDR3 residues: CASSALEFSNQPQHF. CDR3 DNA: TGTGCCAGCAGTGCCCTAGAGTTTAGCAATCAGCCCCAGCATTTT.